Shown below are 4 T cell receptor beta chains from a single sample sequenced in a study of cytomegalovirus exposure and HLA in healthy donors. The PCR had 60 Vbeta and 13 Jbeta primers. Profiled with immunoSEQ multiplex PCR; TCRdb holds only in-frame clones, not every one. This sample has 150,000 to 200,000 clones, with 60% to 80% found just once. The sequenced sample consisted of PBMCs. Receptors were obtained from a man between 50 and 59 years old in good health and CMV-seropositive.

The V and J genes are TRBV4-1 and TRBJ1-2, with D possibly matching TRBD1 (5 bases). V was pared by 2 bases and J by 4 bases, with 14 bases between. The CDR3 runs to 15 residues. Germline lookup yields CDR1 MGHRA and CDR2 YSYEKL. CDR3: CASSQPRQHPYGYTF. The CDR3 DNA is TGCGCCAGCAGCCAACCGAGACAGCACCCCTATGGCTACACCTTC.

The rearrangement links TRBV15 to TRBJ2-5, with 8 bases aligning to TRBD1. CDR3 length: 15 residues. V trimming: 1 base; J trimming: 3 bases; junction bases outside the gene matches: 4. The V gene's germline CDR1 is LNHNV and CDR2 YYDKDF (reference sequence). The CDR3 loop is CATSRVDRAEETQYF. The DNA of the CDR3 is TGTGCCACCAGCAGAGTGGACAGGGCCGAAGAGACCCAGTACTTC.

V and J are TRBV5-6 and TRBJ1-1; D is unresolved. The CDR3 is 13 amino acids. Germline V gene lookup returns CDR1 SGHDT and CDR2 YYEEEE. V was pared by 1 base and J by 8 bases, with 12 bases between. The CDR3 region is CASSLYLESEAFF. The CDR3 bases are TGTGCCAGCAGCTTGTATTTAGAATCGGAAGCTTTCTTT.

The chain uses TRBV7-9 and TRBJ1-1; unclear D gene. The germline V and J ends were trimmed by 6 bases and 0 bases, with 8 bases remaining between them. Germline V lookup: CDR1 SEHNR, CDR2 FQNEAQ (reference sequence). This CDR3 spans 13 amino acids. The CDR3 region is CASRRSVNTEAFF. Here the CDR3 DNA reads TGTGCCAGCAGACGGAGCGTGAACACTGAAGCTTTCTTT.